This T cell receptor (beta chain) was sequenced in a study of blood T cell repertoires in COVID-19. Study background: Sites across the United States, Italy and Spain contributed samples from acute and convalescent COVID-19. The analysed material was cDNA or gDNA that came from T cells, B-cell-depleted T cells, or PBMCs.

Per the original methods: Counts of nucleated cells, estimated from reference gene primer amplification, were obtained. The assay was immunoSEQ multiplex PCR, and TCRdb's table has in-frame clones only and misses some. V and J calls plus clone size are reproduced from that table; the DNA served to infer D and trimming. The sample has approximately 210,000 clones, about 87% seen once. Germline CDR1 and CDR2: SGHTA and FQGNSA. CDR3 length: 15 amino acids. Trimming cost V 4 bases and J 5 bases; bases outside gene matches: 7. The chain links TRBV7-2 to TRBJ2-7; TRBD1 agrees at 11 bases. The clonotype was recovered from a man between 65 and 79 years old with acute or convalescent COVID-19. Sequenced material: peripheral blood. For the CDR3, the DNA is TGTGCCAGCAGCTACCGGACAGGGGGCCCAGACGAGCAGTACTTC. Protein product: CASSYRTGGPDEQYF.